Below, 18 T cell receptor beta chains from the same sample are listed, as sequenced in a study of OX40 agonist ivuxolimab in advanced cancers. The protocol was immunoSEQ multiplex PCR, while the TCRdb copy is restricted to in-frame clones and leaves out a portion. The table has tens of thousands of clones, around 87% seen once. The specimen comprised CD4+ or CD8+ T cells sorted from blood, sampled in a trial of the OX40 agonist ivuxolimab. These TCRs come from an adult with an advanced solid tumor such as melanoma, head and neck, liver or kidney cancer.

CDR3 sequence: CASSQNRGRDEKLFF. The CDR3 coding sequence is TGTGCCAGCAGCCAAAACAGGGGGAGAGATGAAAAACTGTTTTTT. V usage is TRBV7-8 and J usage is TRBJ1-4, with 8 positions matching TRBD1. The CDR3 runs 15 residues. CDR1 SGHVS and CDR2 FQNEAQ come from the germline V gene. The ends lost 5 bases at V and 6 bases at J; junction bases unmatched: 8.

The J gene is TRBJ2-1, the V gene TRBV6-4; 10 bases align to TRBD2. The CDR3 is 15 amino acids. CDR1 is MRHNA and CDR2 is SNTAGT in the germline V gene. V was pared by 3 bases and J by 8 bases, with 7 bases of the junction left unmatched. CDR3 region: CASSDQLAGFDEQFF. The CDR3 coding sequence is TGTGCCAGCAGTGATCAACTAGCGGGGTTCGATGAGCAGTTCTTC.

This chain connects TRBV4-2 to TRBJ1-1; D unclear. Trimming pared 1 base from V and 1 base from J, leaving 10 bases between. This CDR3 spans 15 amino acids. Germline V lookup: CDR1 LGHNA, CDR2 YNFKEQ. In DNA form, the CDR3 reads TGTGCCAGCAGCCAAGGCCGAGCTGAGAACACTGAAGCTTTCTTT. It codes for CASSQGRAENTEAFF.

The genes are TRBV9 and TRBJ2-7; D is uncertain. Germline CDR1 and CDR2: SGDLS and YYNGEE. Trimming took off 7 bases at V and 5 bases at J, with 13 bases between the two ends. This CDR3 contains 12 residues. The CDR3 DNA is TGTGCCAGCGGAAGACGTTTCGACGAGCAGTACTTC. It yields the protein CASGRRFDEQYF. Full variable domain (missing parts from reference TRBV9 and TRBJ2-7): DSGVTQTPKHLITATGQRVTLRCSPRSGDLSVYWYQQSLDQGLQFLIQYYNGEERAKGNILERFSAQQFPDLHSELNLSSLELGDSALYFCASGRRFDEQYFGPGTRLTVT.

This chain connects TRBV7-8 to TRBJ2-2; 9 positions agree with TRBD1. CDR1 SGHVS and CDR2 FQNEAQ come from the germline V gene. This CDR3 has 15 residues. Losses at the gene ends were 6 bases for V and 4 bases for J; bases not matched to a gene: 6. The CDR3 loop is CASRRGTGSTGELFF. The CDR3 region has the DNA TGTGCCAGCAGAAGGGGGACAGGGAGCACCGGGGAGCTGTTTTTT.

The chain employs TRBV5-4 and TRBJ1-2; 9 bases map to TRBD1. The germline V gene encodes CDR1 SGHNT and CDR2 YYREEE (reference sequence). The V segment lost 1 base and the J segment 7 bases; nucleotides outside the gene matches: 11. The CDR3 is made up of 16 amino acids. The DNA for the CDR3 is TGTGCCAGCAGCTTGTGGTCGGGACAGGGCATCGGTGGCTACACCTTC. This sequence encodes CASSLWSGQGIGGYTF.

CDR3 in amino acids: CASRTASGNTGELFF. In DNA, the CDR3 is TGTGCCAGCAGAACGGCCAGCGGGAACACCGGGGAGCTGTTTTTT. The V gene is TRBV28, the J gene TRBJ2-2, with a tentative D call TRBD2 (5 bases). Germline V gene lookup returns CDR1 MDHEN and CDR2 SYDVKM. Trimming stripped 6 bases from V and 1 base from J, with 12 bases between. This CDR3 has 15 residues.

This sequence joins TRBV28 and TRBJ2-2; D is unclear. The germline gives CDR1 MDHEN, CDR2 SYDVKM. V was pared by 3 bases and J by 2 bases, with 10 bases between. CDR3 size: 15 residues. Written as DNA, the CDR3 is TGTGCCAGCAGTTTTCTGTCAGCCAACACCGGGGAGCTGTTTTTT. Protein product: CASSFLSANTGELFF.

This chain uses TRBV30 with TRBJ2-7, with TRBD2 as a possible D gene (6 bases). Germline lookup yields CDR1 GTSNPN and CDR2 SVGIG (reference sequence). This CDR3 spans 13 amino acids. The ends were cut back, 2 bases at V and 6 bases at J, with 14 bases in the middle. As DNA, the CDR3 is TGTGCCTGGAGTCTCCAGGGAGCGGGCGAGCAGTACTTC. It yields the protein CAWSLQGAGEQYF.

The rearrangement links TRBV28 to TRBJ2-1, with 15 bases lining up with TRBD2. Trimming cost V 6 bases and J 9 bases; bases outside gene matches: 6. CDR3 length: 15 residues. Germline V gene lookup returns CDR1 MDHEN and CDR2 SYDVKM. CDR3 in DNA: TGTGCCAGCAGATTAGGACTAGCGGGAGGGACTGAGCAGTTCTTC. Translation: CASRLGLAGGTEQFF.

This CDR3 reads CASSFAGGRNTQYF. CDR3 nucleotides: TGTGCCAGCAGCTTCGCGGGAGGGCGGAATACGCAGTATTTT. The genes are TRBV7-3 and TRBJ2-3, with 9 nucleotides matching TRBD2. Germline assignment: CDR1 SGHTA and CDR2 FQGTGA. With 3 bases clipped from V and 7 bases from J, the junction kept 5 bases outside the gene matches. The CDR3 has 14 residues.

The CDR3 is CAISESWGEGANVLTF. DNA of the CDR3: TGTGCCATCAGTGAGTCGTGGGGGGAAGGGGCCAACGTCCTGACTTTC. J is TRBJ2-6 and V is TRBV10-3, with D possibly being TRBD2 (6 bases). Germline CDR1 reads ENHRY; CDR2 reads SYGVKD. The CDR3 runs 16 residues. The V gene lost 0 bases and the J gene lost 4 bases, with 10 bases spanning the gap.

V is TRBV4-3 and J is TRBJ1-1, with no clear D. The CDR3 totals 14 residues. V was pared by 1 base and J by 1 base, with 7 bases between. The germline CDR1 and CDR2 sequences are LGHNA and YSLEER. CDR3 amino acids: CASSQAHQNTEAFF. The CDR3, as DNA: TGCGCCAGCAGCCAAGCACATCAGAACACTGAAGCTTTCTTT.

CDR3 protein: CASSIGLTSGSLWEETQYF. As DNA, the CDR3 is TGTGCCAGTAGTATAGGCCTAACTAGCGGGAGCCTCTGGGAAGAGACCCAGTACTTC. The chain combines TRBV19 with TRBJ2-5, with TRBD2 matching 11 bases. Germline V gives CDR1 LNHDA, CDR2 SQIVND (reference sequence). The CDR3 extends over 19 amino acids. J lost 3 bases, V lost 1 base, and 13 bases had no gene match.

The chain has TRBV19 and TRBJ2-5; D is uncertain. The CDR3 sequence is 14 residues long. Trimming took 3 bases from V and 7 from J, leaving 15 bases between them. CDR1 is LNHDA and CDR2 is SQIVND in the germline V gene (reference sequence). Here the CDR3 DNA reads TGTGCCAGTAGTATGAGGCAGACTGACGGGACCCAGTACTTC. Protein sequence: CASSMRQTDGTQYF.

In this sample, this clone turned up once. This sequence joins TRBV11-2 and TRBJ2-5; no clear D. Germline V lookup: CDR1 SGHAT, CDR2 FQNNGV. The V end was cut by 5 bases, the J end by 1 base, with 11 bases between. The CDR3 length is 14 residues. The CDR3 DNA is TGTGCCAGCAGCCCTCGGCAGCCCCAAGAGACCCAGTACTTC. Protein: CASSPRQPQETQYF.

The gene calls are TRBV5-4 and TRBJ2-7; 10 bases match TRBD1. Trimming at V came to 0 bases and at J to 2 bases, leaving 5 bases not matched to a gene. This CDR3 is 16 amino acids long. CDR1 and CDR2 (germline): SGHNT, YYREEE (reference sequence). CDR3 sequence: CASSLDGTGAAYEQYF. The CDR3 DNA is TGTGCCAGCAGCTTGGACGGGACAGGGGCGGCCTACGAGCAGTACTTC.

The rearrangement uses TRBV7-6 and TRBJ2-5, with a possible D match to TRBD1 (6 bases). This CDR3 contains 15 residues. The germline CDR1 and CDR2 sequences are SGHVS and FNYEAQ. The V gene lost 3 bases and the J gene lost 5 bases, with 16 bases spanning the gap. CDR3 sequence: CASSFTGTPGETQYF. The CDR3 nucleotides are TGTGCCAGCAGCTTCACAGGGACGCCTGGGGAGACCCAGTACTTC.